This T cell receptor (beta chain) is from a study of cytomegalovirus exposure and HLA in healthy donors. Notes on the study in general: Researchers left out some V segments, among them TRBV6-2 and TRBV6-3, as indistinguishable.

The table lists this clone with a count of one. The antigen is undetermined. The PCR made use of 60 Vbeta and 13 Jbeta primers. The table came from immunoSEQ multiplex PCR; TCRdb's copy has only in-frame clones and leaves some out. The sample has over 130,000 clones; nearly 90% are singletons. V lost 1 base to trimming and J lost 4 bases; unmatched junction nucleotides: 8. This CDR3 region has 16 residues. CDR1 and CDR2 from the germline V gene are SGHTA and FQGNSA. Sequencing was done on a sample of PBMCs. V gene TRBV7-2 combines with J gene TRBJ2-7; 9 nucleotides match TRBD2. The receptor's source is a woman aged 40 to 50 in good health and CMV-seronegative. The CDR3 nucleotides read TGTGCCAGCAGCTTAGGATTAGCGGGAGACTTTTACGAGCAGTACTTC. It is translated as CASSLGLAGDFYEQYF.